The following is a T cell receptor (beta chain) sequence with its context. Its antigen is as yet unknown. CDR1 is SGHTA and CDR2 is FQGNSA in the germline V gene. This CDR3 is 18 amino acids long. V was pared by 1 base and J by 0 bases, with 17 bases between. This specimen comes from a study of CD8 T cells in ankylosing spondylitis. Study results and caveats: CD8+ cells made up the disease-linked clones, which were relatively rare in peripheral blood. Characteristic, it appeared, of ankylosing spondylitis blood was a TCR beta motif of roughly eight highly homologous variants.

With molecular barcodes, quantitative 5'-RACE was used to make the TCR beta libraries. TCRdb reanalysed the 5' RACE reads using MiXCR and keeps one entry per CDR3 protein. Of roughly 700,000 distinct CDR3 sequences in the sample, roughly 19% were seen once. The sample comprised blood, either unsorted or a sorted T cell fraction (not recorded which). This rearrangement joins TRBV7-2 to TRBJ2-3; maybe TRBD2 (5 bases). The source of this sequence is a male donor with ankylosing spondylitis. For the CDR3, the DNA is TGTGCCAGCAGCTTAGGGCCAGCTAGCACGACTAGCACAGATACGCAGTATTTT. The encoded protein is CASSLGPASTTSTDTQYF.